This is a list of T cell receptor beta chains from one sample in a study of CD8+ T cells in alopecia areata. Clones were sequenced by immunoSEQ multiplex PCR, and TCRdb holds only the in-frame ones, with some missing. This table has fewer than 250,000 clones, 50% to 70% appearing once. The material sequenced was CD4+ T cells sorted from blood, taken between weeks 47 and 50, from a patient treated with tofacitinib. The receptor source for this set is a human donor with alopecia areata. CDR3s leave out the opening cysteine and the closing phenylalanine or tryptophan. Size values are once, few and many counts, or a class for expanded clones, and some rows have none.

J: TRBJ2-2; size: few; length: 13; V: TRBV7-2; CDR3: ASSPAGGGTGELF
J: TRBJ2-4; size: .; length: 14; V: TRBV5-1; CDR3: ASSPASGGPKNIQY
J: TRBJ1-1; size: .; length: 11; V: TRBV29-1; CDR3: SVERQTNTEAF
J: TRBJ2-7; size: once; length: 10; V: TRBV30; CDR3: AWSRGPYEQY
J: TRBJ1-1; size: .; length: 10; V: TRBV29-1; CDR3: SVATGGQGAF
J: TRBJ2-3; size: .; length: 9; V: TRBV29-1; CDR3: SVVITDTQY
J: TRBJ2-3; size: once; length: 12; V: TRBV12-5; CDR3: ASGSGTHTDTQY
J: TRBJ2-5; size: .; length: 13; V: TRBV27; CDR3: ASSLSEWSQETQY
J: TRBJ2-6; size: .; length: 14; V: TRBV10-3; CDR3: ASDRGPVSGANVLT
J: TRBJ2-3; size: .; length: 15; V: TRBV7-3; CDR3: ASRARGGPPGTDTQY
J: TRBJ2-1; size: .; length: 13; V: TRBV19; CDR3: ASSPPGRKGGEQF
J: TRBJ2-6; size: .; length: 15; V: TRBV5-1; CDR3: ASRRTGLSSGANVLT
J: TRBJ1-4; size: .; length: 11; V: TRBV30; CDR3: ATGTGSLVELF
J: TRBJ1-2; size: .; length: 13; V: TRBV30; CDR3: AWSVRVGSPYGYT
J: TRBJ2-4; size: .; length: 13; V: TRBV30; CDR3: AWSFLGSLKNIQY
J: TRBJ1-5; size: .; length: 13; V: TRBV4-3; CDR3: ASSQDGDSNQPQH
J: TRBJ1-5; size: .; length: 13; V: TRBV30; CDR3: AWSRGLGGNQPQH
J: TRBJ1-1; size: few; length: 12; V: TRBV30; CDR3: AWSVWEEDTEAF
J: TRBJ1-3; size: .; length: 12; V: TRBV7-6; CDR3: ASSLGGLGDTIY
J: TRBJ2-7; size: few; length: 12; V: TRBV7-8; CDR3: ASSLEPAYYEQY
J: TRBJ1-1; size: .; length: 11; V: TRBV9; CDR3: ASSGGVNTEAF
J: TRBJ2-1; size: .; length: 11; V: TRBV30; CDR3: ASSSGLDNEQF
J: TRBJ2-3; size: .; length: 12; V: TRBV30; CDR3: AWSLDQGTDTQY
J: TRBJ2-7; size: few; length: 11; V: TRBV29-1; CDR3: SVGRDMAYEQY
J: TRBJ1-2; size: .; length: 9; V: TRBV2; CDR3: ASSEDSIRT
J: TRBJ2-5; size: few; length: 10; V: TRBV29-1; CDR3: SVDTGVETQY
J: TRBJ1-1; size: once; length: 14; V: TRBV5-6; CDR3: ASSWGRAQMNTEAF
J: TRBJ1-1; size: .; length: 12; V: TRBV25-1; CDR3: ASKTGVMNTEAF
J: TRBJ1-1; size: .; length: 11; V: TRBV30; CDR3: AWSSGTPHQAF
J: TRBJ1-2; size: .; length: 14; V: TRBV15; CDR3: ATSRGPTGDNYGYT
J: TRBJ2-1; size: many; length: 13; V: TRBV5-8; CDR3: ASSLDHLRANEQF
J: TRBJ2-7; size: .; length: 11; V: TRBV6-6; CDR3: ASSYEGWYEQY
J: TRBJ2-1; size: .; length: 8; V: TRBV29-1; CDR3: SVEYLEQF
J: TRBJ2-7; size: .; length: 15; V: TRBV4-3; CDR3: ASSSPGSGGTCYEQY
J: TRBJ2-2; size: .; length: 12; V: TRBV25-1; CDR3: ASRGRGPPGELF
J: TRBJ2-2; size: .; length: 15; V: TRBV7-3; CDR3: ASSPALGRQNTGELF
J: TRBJ1-2; size: .; length: 10; V: TRBV29-1; CDR3: SDMDRTYGYT
J: TRBJ2-1; size: .; length: 12; V: TRBV29-1; CDR3: SVDGKSSYNEQF
J: TRBJ2-7; size: .; length: 12; V: TRBV5-1; CDR3: ASSSGTAVYEQY
J: TRBJ2-1; size: .; length: 13; V: TRBV30; CDR3: AWSVPGDRANEQF
J: TRBJ2-3; size: .; length: 13; V: TRBV5-6; CDR3: ASSPQGVSTDTQY
J: TRBJ2-3; size: few; length: 9; V: TRBV6-5; CDR3: ASSYGDTQY
J: TRBJ2-2; size: few; length: 15; V: TRBV15; CDR3: ATSRARRTGDTGELF
J: TRBJ2-7; size: few; length: 12; V: TRBV9; CDR3: ASSTLGSSYEQY
J: TRBJ1-1; size: .; length: 8; V: TRBV30; CDR3: AYDSTEAF
J: TRBJ1-1; size: few; length: 13; V: TRBV19; CDR3: ASSRQSNRGTEAF
J: TRBJ2-7; size: .; length: 9; V: TRBV7-2; CDR3: ASSSTYEQY
J: TRBJ2-1; size: .; length: 10; V: TRBV29-1; CDR3: SVEDRVDEQF
J: TRBJ2-1; size: few; length: 13; V: TRBV4-3; CDR3: ASSPVVGGPNEQF
J: TRBJ2-5; size: .; length: 11; V: TRBV5-6; CDR3: ASRWEGEETQY
J: TRBJ2-3; size: .; length: 13; V: TRBV14; CDR3: ASSQLAGITDTQY
J: TRBJ2-6; size: .; length: 13; V: TRBV5-6; CDR3: ASSHTAPGANVLT
J: TRBJ1-6; size: .; length: 12; V: TRBV7-2; CDR3: ASRPQGASSPLH